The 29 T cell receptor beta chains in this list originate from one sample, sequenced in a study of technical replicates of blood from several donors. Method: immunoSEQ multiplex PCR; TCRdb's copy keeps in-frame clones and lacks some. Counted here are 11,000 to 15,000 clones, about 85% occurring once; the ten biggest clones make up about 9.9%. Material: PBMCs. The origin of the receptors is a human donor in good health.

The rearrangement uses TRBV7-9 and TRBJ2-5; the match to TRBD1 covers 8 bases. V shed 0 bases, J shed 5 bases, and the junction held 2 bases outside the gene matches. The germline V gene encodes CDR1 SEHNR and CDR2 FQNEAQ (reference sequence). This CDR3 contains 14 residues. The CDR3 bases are TGTGCCAGCAGCTTAGCCAGGGGGCCGGAGACCCAGTACTTC. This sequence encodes CASSLARGPETQYF.

CDR3 loop: CASRRLAGAGELFF. The CDR3 coding sequence is TGTGCCAGCAGGCGACTAGCGGGAGCCGGGGAGCTGTTTTTT. The chain couples TRBV6-4 to TRBJ2-2, with 12 nucleotides matching TRBD2. CDR1 and CDR2 from the germline V gene are MRHNA and SNTAGT. Trimming cost V 6 bases and J 6 bases; bases outside gene matches: 2. The CDR3 has 14 residues.

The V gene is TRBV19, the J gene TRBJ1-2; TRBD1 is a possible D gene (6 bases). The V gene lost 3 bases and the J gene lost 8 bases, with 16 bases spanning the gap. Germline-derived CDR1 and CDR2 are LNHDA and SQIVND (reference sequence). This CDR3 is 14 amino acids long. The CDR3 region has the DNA TGTGCCAGTAGTATGGCGGCGGGGGCTGGGGGCTACACCTTC. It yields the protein CASSMAAGAGGYTF.

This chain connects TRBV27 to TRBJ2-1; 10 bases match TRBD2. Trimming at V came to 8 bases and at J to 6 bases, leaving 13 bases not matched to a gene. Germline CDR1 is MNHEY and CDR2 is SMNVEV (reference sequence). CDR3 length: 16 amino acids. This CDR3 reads CASVGSTSGDPNEQFF. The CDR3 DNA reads TGTGCCAGCGTGGGGTCCACTAGCGGGGACCCCAATGAGCAGTTCTTC.

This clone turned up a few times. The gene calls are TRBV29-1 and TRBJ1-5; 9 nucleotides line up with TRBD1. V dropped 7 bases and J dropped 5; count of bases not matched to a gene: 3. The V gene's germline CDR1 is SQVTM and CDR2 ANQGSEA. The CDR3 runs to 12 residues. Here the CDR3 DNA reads TGCAGCGCAGGGACAGGGCATCAGCCCCAGCATTTT. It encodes CSAGTGHQPQHF.

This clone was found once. The DNA of the CDR3 is TGTGCCTGGAGTGTAGGGGGCCCCTATGCCAAAAACATTCAGTACTTC. It translates to CAWSVGGPYAKNIQYF. This chain connects TRBV30 to TRBJ2-4, with 7 bases matching TRBD1. The CDR3 is 16 amino acids. V trimming: 0 bases; J trimming: 1 base; junction bases outside the gene matches: 6. From germline, CDR1 is GTSNPN and CDR2 SVGIG (reference sequence).

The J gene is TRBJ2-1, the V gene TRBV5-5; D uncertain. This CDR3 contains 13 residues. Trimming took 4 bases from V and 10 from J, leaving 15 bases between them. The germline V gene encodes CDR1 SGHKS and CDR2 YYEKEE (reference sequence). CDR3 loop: CASSPGSLWEQFF. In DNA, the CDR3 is TGTGCCAGCAGCCCCGGGTCGCTCTGGGAGCAGTTCTTC.

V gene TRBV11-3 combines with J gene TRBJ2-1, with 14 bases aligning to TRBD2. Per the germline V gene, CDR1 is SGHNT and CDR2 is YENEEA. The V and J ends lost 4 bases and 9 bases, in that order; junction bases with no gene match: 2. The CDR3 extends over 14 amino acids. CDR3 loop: CASSSGLAGVEQFF. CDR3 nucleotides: TGTGCCAGCAGCTCGGGACTAGCGGGAGTTGAGCAGTTCTTC. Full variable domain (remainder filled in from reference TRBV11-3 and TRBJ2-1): EAGVVQSPRYKIIEKKQPVAFWCNPISGHNTLYWYLQNLGQGPELLIRYENEEAVDDSQLPKDRFSAERLKGVDSTLKIQPAELGDSAVYLCASSSGLAGVEQFFGPGTRLTVL.

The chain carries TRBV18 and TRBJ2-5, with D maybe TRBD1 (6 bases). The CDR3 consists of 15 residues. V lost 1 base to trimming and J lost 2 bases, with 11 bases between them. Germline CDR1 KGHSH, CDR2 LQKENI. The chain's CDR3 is CASSPRAGQQETQYF. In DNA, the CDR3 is TGTGCCAGCTCACCACGAGCCGGACAGCAAGAGACCCAGTACTTC.

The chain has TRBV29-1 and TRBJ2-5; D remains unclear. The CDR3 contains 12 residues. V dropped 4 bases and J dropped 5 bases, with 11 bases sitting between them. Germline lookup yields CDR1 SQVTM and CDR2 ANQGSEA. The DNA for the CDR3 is TGCAGCGTTGTGCCTAGAAAGGAGACCCAGTACTTC. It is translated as CSVVPRKETQYF.

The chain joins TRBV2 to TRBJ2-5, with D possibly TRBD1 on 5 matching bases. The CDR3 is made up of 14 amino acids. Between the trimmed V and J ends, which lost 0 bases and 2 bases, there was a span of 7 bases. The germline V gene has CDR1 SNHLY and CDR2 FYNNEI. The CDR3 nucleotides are TGTGCCAGCAGTGAAGCGACAGTTCAAGAGACCCAGTACTTC. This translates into CASSEATVQETQYF.

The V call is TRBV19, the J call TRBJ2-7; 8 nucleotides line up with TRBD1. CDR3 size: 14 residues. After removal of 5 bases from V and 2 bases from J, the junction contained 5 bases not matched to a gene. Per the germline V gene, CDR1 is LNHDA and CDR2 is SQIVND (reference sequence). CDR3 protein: CASSAGQDTYEQYF. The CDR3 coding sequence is TGTGCCAGTAGTGCGGGACAGGATACCTACGAGCAGTACTTC.

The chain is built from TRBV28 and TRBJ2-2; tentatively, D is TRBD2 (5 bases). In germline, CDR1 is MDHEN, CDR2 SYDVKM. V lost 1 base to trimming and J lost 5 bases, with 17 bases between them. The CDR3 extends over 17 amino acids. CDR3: CASSLSGMQLRTGELFF. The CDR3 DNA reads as TGTGCCAGCAGTTTATCCGGGATGCAGTTGCGAACCGGGGAGCTGTTTTTT.

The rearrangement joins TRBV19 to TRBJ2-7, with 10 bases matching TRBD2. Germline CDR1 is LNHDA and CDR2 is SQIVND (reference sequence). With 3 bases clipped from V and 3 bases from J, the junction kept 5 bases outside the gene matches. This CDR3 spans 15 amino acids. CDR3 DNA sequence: TGTGCCAGTAGTATGGAGCCTAGCGGGAGCTACGAGCAGTACTTC. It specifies CASSMEPSGSYEQYF.

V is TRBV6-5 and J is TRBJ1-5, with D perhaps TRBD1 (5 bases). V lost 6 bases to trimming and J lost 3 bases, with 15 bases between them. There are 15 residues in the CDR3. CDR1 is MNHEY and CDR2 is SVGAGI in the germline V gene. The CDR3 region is CASSRAGGTNQPQHF. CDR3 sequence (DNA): TGTGCCAGCAGCCGGGCGGGGGGGACCAATCAGCCCCAGCATTTT.

CDR3 amino acids: CASSSSSGGIWTEAFF. Here the CDR3 DNA reads TGTGCCAGCAGTTCCTCTTCAGGGGGCATTTGGACTGAAGCTTTCTTT. The V and J genes are TRBV28 and TRBJ1-1; 8 nucleotides align to TRBD1. The CDR3 runs 16 residues. The germline gives CDR1 MDHEN, CDR2 SYDVKM. Trimming cost V 4 bases and J 5 bases; bases outside gene matches: 12.

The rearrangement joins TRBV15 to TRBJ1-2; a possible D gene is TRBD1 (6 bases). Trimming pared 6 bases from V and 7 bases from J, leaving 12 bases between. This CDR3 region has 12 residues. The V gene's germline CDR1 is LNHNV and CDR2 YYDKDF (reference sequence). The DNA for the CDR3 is TGTGCCACCAGGAACTCAGGGGTTGGCTACACCTTC. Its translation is CATRNSGVGYTF.

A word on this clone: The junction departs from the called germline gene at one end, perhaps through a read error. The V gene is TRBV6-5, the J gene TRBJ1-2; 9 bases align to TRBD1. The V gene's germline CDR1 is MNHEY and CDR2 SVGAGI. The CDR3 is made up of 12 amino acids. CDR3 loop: CASGTGGDGCTF. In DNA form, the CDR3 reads TGTGCCAGCGGCACAGGGGGCGATGGCTGCACCTTC.

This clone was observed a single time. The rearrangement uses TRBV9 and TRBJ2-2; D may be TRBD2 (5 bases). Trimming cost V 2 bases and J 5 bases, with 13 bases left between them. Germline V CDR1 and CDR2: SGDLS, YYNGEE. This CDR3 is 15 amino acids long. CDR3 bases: TGTGCCAGCAGCGTTGTGGGAGAAGGAACCGGGGAGCTGTTTTTT. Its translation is CASSVVGEGTGELFF. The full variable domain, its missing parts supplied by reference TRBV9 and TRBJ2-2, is DSGVTQTPKHLITATGQRVTLRCSPRSGDLSVYWYQQSLDQGLQFLIQYYNGEERAKGNILERFSAQQFPDLHSELNLSSLELGDSALYFCASSVVGEGTGELFFGEGSRLTVL.

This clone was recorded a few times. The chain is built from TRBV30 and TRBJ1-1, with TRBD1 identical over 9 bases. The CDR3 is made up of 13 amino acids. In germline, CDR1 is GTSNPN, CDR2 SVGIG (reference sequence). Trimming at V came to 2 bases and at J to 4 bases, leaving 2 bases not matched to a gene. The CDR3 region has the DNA TGTGCCTGGAGTAAGACAGGGGGCACTGAAGCTTTCTTT. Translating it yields CAWSKTGGTEAFF. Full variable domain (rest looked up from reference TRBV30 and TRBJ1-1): SQTIHQWPATLVQPVGSPLSLECTVEGTSNPNLYWYRQAAGRGLQLLFYSVGIGQISSEVPQNLSASRPQDRQFILSSKKLLLSDSGFYLCAWSKTGGTEAFFGQGTRLTVV.

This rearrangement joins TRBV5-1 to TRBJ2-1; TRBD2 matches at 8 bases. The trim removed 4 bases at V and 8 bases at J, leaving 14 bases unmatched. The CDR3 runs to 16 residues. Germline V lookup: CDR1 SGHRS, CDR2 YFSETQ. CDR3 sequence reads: CASSPSGAGAKYEQFF. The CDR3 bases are TGCGCCAGCAGCCCCAGCGGAGCGGGAGCTAAATATGAGCAGTTCTTC.

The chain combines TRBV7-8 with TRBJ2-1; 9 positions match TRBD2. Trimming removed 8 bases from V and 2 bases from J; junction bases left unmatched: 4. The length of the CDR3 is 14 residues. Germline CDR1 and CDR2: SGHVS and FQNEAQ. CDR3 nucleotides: TGTGCCAGCGCGGGGGGGGAACCCTACAATGAGCAGTTCTTC. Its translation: CASAGGEPYNEQFF. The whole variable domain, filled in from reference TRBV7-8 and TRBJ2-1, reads GAGVSQSPRYKVAKRGQDVALRCDPISGHVSLFWYQQALGQGPEFLTYFQNEAQLDKSGLPSDRFFAERPEGSVSTLKIQRTQQEDSAVYLCASAGGEPYNEQFFGPGTRLTVL.

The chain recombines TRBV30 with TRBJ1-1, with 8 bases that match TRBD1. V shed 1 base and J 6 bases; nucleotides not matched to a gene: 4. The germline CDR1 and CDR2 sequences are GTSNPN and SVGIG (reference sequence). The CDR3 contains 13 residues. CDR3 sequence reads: CAWSGTGLPEAFF. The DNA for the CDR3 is TGTGCCTGGAGTGGGACAGGGTTGCCTGAAGCTTTCTTT.

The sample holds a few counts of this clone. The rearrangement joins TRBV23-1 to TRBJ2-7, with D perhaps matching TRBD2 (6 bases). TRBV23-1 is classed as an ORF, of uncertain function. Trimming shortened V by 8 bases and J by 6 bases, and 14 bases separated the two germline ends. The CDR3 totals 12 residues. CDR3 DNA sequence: TGCGCCAGCCGGGAGAGGGGAGGCGAGCAGTACTTC. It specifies CASRERGGEQYF.

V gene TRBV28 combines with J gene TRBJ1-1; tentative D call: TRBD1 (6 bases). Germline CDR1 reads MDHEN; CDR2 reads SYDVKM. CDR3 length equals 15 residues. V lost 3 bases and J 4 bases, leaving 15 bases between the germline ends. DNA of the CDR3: TGTGCCAGCAGTTTTGATAGGAAAGGGGGCACTGAAGCTTTCTTT. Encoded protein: CASSFDRKGGTEAFF.

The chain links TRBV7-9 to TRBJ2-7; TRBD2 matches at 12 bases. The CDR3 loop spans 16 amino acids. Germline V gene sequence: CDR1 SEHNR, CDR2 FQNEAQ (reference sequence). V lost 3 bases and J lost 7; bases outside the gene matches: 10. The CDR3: CASSFPTSGSSREQYF. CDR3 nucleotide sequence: TGTGCCAGCAGCTTCCCGACTAGCGGGAGCTCAAGGGAGCAGTACTTC.

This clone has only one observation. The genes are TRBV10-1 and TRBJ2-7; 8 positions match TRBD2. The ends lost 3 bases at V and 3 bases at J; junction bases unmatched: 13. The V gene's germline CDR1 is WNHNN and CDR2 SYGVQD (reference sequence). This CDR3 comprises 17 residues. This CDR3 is CASSDGPRAGGIYEQYF. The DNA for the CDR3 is TGCGCCAGCAGTGACGGTCCGAGGGCGGGAGGTATCTACGAGCAGTACTTC.

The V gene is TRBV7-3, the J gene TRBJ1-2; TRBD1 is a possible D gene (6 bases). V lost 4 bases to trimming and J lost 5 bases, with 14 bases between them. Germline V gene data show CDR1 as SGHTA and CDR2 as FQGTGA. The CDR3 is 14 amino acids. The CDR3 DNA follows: TGTGCCAGCAGCTGGCCAGGACAGTCATATGGCTACACCTTC. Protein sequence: CASSWPGQSYGYTF.

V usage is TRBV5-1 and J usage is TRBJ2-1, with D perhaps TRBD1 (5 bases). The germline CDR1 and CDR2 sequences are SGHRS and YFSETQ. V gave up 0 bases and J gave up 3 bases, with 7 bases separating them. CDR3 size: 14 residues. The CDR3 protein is CASSLETDYNEQFF. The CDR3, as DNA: TGCGCCAGCAGCTTGGAGACAGACTACAATGAGCAGTTCTTC.